These 20 T cell receptor beta chains originate from one sample sequenced in a study of blood T cell repertoires in COVID-19. The assay was immunoSEQ multiplex PCR, and TCRdb's table has in-frame clones only and misses some. The table shows some 220,000 clones, with 88% occurring only once. Sequencing was performed on PBMCs or T cells enriched from blood (not recorded which). The receptors originated from a woman between 25 and 40 years old who had recovered from COVID-19.

This clone was seen ten or more times. DNA for the CDR3: TGTGCCAGCAGCCAATACAGGGGGCTTGGGGACACTGAAGCTTTCTTT. Translation gives CASSQYRGLGDTEAFF. This chain connects TRBV14 to TRBJ1-1; 9 bases line up with TRBD1. The CDR3 is 16 amino acids. V dropped 2 bases and J dropped 3; count of bases not matched to a gene: 7. Per germline, CDR1 SGHDN and CDR2 FVKESK.

The gene calls are TRBV5-6 and TRBJ1-5; weak D call: TRBD1 (5 bases). V lost 4 bases and J lost 4, with 18 bases in between. Germline CDR1 and CDR2: SGHDT and YYEEEE. The CDR3 contains 16 residues. CDR3 protein: CASSQQTAGLNQPQHF. The DNA for the CDR3 is TGTGCCAGCAGCCAACAGACGGCAGGGCTGAATCAGCCCCAGCATTTT.

The chain employs TRBV5-1 and TRBJ1-4; 10 bases map to TRBD1. V shed 4 bases and J 0 bases; nucleotides not matched to a gene: 9. Germline V CDR1 and CDR2: SGHRS, YFSETQ. CDR3 size: 18 residues. The CDR3 DNA reads as TGCGCCAGCAGCCTTGGGGGACAGGGGTTAGCAACTAATGAAAAACTGTTTTTT. Residues: CASSLGGQGLATNEKLFF.

Comment on this clone: The same CDR3 arises from other DNA sequences in this sample as well. The chain carries TRBV4-3 and TRBJ1-1; D is unclear. Germline V lookup: CDR1 LGHNA, CDR2 YSLEER. The CDR3 has 15 amino acids. Trimming removed 0 bases at V and 0 bases at J, with 8 bases between. CDR3 region: CASSQEAVMNTEAFF. CDR3 coding DNA: TGCGCCAGCAGCCAAGAAGCGGTAATGAACACTGAAGCTTTCTTT.

The chain carries TRBV5-8 and TRBJ1-2; no clear D. The CDR3 totals 13 residues. CDR1 is SGHTS and CDR2 is YDEGEE in the germline V gene. The V and J ends lost 4 bases and 1 base respectively, with 8 bases between them. The CDR3 is CASSPLNNYGYTF. Written as DNA, the CDR3 is TGTGCCAGCAGCCCCCTTAATAACTATGGCTACACCTTC.

The CDR3 reads CASSLVPRLPTDTQYF. In DNA, the CDR3 is TGCGCCAGCAGCTTGGTACCTCGACTACCCACAGATACGCAGTATTTT. The rearrangement uses TRBV5-1 and TRBJ2-3, with D perhaps TRBD2 (5 bases). CDR1 and CDR2 from the germline V gene are SGHRS and YFSETQ. V was clipped by 0 bases and J by 2 bases, with 13 bases between them. The CDR3 extends over 16 amino acids.

The rearrangement joins TRBV19 to TRBJ2-3; the D gene is possibly TRBD1 (6 bases). Germline assignment: CDR1 LNHDA and CDR2 SQIVND (reference sequence). Trimming cost V 6 bases and J 3 bases, with 16 bases left between them. The CDR3 spans 15 residues. The CDR3: CASSRAGESTDTQYF. CDR3 in DNA: TGTGCCAGTAGCAGGGCAGGGGAGTCGACAGATACGCAGTATTTT.

This clone is a singleton in its sample. The V gene is TRBV7-3, the J gene TRBJ2-1, with 13 bases lining up with TRBD2. J gave up 0 bases and V 5 bases, and 7 bases lay outside the gene matches. The CDR3 is 18 amino acids. Germline V lookup: CDR1 SGHTA, CDR2 FQGTGA. CDR3 DNA sequence: TGTGCCAGCAGCGACTCGGGACTAGCGGGACTCTCCTACAATGAGCAGTTCTTC. This sequence encodes CASSDSGLAGLSYNEQFF.

The chain employs TRBV19 and TRBJ1-2; D is possibly TRBD1 (5 bases). Germline V gene sequence: CDR1 LNHDA, CDR2 SQIVND (reference sequence). This CDR3 region has 12 residues. The germline V and J ends were trimmed by 5 bases and 3 bases, with 7 bases remaining between them. The chain's CDR3 is CASSSRDYGYTF. The CDR3 DNA sequence: TGTGCCAGTAGTTCCAGGGACTATGGCTACACCTTC. Looking up the rest from reference TRBV19 and TRBJ1-2 gives the full variable domain: DGGITQSPKYLFRKEGQNVTLSCEQNLNHDAMYWYRQDPGQGLRLIYYSQIVNDFQKGDIAEGYSVSREKKESFPLTVTSAQKNPTAFYLCASSSRDYGYTFGSGTRLTVV.

This clone has a handful of counts. The V and J genes are TRBV7-2 and TRBJ2-7; the match to TRBD2 covers 10 bases. The CDR3 extends over 18 amino acids. V lost 0 bases, J lost 0 bases, and 8 bases stayed unmatched. Germline V gene data show CDR1 as SGHTA and CDR2 as FQGNSA. CDR3 sequence (DNA): TGTGCCAGCAGCTTAGCTCCTCCCGGGACTAGCGTCTCCTACGAGCAGTACTTC. Its protein product is CASSLAPPGTSVSYEQYF.

J is TRBJ2-7 and V is TRBV5-8, with 7 nucleotides matching TRBD1. Germline lookup yields CDR1 SGHTS and CDR2 YDEGEE. This CDR3 contains 15 residues. V shed 4 bases and J 4 bases; nucleotides not matched to a gene: 11. The CDR3 loop is CASSTYEDRSYEQYF. The CDR3 DNA sequence: TGTGCCAGCAGCACCTACGAGGACAGGAGTTACGAGCAGTACTTC. The whole variable domain, filled in from reference TRBV5-8 and TRBJ2-7, reads EAGVTQSPTHLIKTRGQQATLRCSPISGHTSVYWYQQALGLGLQFLLWYDEGEERNRGNFPPRFSGRQFPNYSSELNVNALELEDSALYLCASSTYEDRSYEQYFGPGTRLTVT.

V gene TRBV28 combines with J gene TRBJ1-1; 8 bases are shared with TRBD1. The length of the CDR3 is 12 residues. From germline, CDR1 is MDHEN and CDR2 SYDVKM. V dropped 5 bases and J dropped 10; count of bases not matched to a gene: 6. CDR3 protein: CASSGQGRRAFF. The CDR3 nucleotides read TGTGCCAGCAGTGGACAGGGACGGAGAGCTTTCTTT.

The rearrangement links TRBV7-9 to TRBJ2-5, with D maybe TRBD1 (6 bases). With 7 bases removed from V and 4 bases from J, the gap between germline ends came to 22 bases. This CDR3 comprises 16 residues. Germline lookup yields CDR1 SEHNR and CDR2 FQNEAQ (reference sequence). DNA for the CDR3: TGTGCCAGCACCTTCTCGTCGCAGGGGAATAGAGAGACCCAGTACTTC. Translation: CASTFSSQGNRETQYF. Full variable domain (remainder filled in from reference TRBV7-9 and TRBJ2-5): DTGVSQNPRHKITKRGQNVTFRCDPISEHNRLYWYRQTLGQGPEFLTYFQNEAQLEKSRLLSDRFSAERPKGSFSTLEIQRTEQGDSAMYLCASTFSSQGNRETQYFGPGTRLLVL.

The chain carries TRBV2 and TRBJ2-1; 11 bases agree with TRBD1. Germline V gene data show CDR1 as SNHLY and CDR2 as FYNNEI. The CDR3 is made up of 15 amino acids. V lost 6 bases to trimming and J lost 3 bases; unmatched junction nucleotides: 4. The CDR3 DNA reads as TGTGCCAGCAGCCCAGGGACAGGGGGCTACAATGAGCAGTTCTTC. Protein product: CASSPGTGGYNEQFF. The full variable domain, rest sourced from reference TRBV2 and TRBJ2-1, is EPEVTQTPSHQVTQMGQEVILRCVPISNHLYFYWYRQILGQKVEFLVSFYNNEISEKSEIFDDQFSVERPDGSNFTLKIRSTKLEDSAMYFCASSPGTGGYNEQFFGPGTRLTVL.

The J gene is TRBJ2-5, the V gene TRBV3-1 (or the pseudogene TRBV3-2); TRBD2 matches at 12 bases. V trimming: 6 bases; J trimming: 10 bases; junction bases outside the gene matches: 12. This CDR3 comprises 15 residues. CDR1 is LGHDT and CDR2 is YNNKEL in the germline V gene (reference sequence). The CDR3 coding sequence is TGTGCCAGCAGTCCCGTCTGGACTAGCGGGGCTCACCAGTACTTC. Its protein product is CASSPVWTSGAHQYF.

The chain links TRBV6-6 to TRBJ1-5; D gene unclear. Germline V CDR1 and CDR2: MNHNY, SVGAGI (reference sequence). The CDR3 is made up of 12 amino acids. Trimming removed 4 bases at V and 4 bases at J, with 5 bases between. The CDR3: CASSSRNQPQHF. The CDR3, as DNA: TGTGCCAGCAGTTCGAGGAATCAGCCCCAGCATTTT.

The chain is built from TRBV6-5 and TRBJ1-6, with TRBD1 matching 7 bases. J was trimmed by 10 bases and V by 6 bases; bases with no gene match: 9. The CDR3 length is 14 residues. In germline, CDR1 is MNHEY, CDR2 SVGAGI. CDR3 in amino acids: CASRPTGLFSPLHF. In DNA form, the CDR3 reads TGTGCCAGCAGGCCGACAGGGCTATTCTCACCCCTCCACTTT.

This chain connects TRBV7-8 to TRBJ1-1, with a tentative D call TRBD1 (5 bases). Germline-derived CDR1 and CDR2 are SGHVS and FQNEAQ. The CDR3 contains 16 residues. Trimming took 5 bases from V and 4 from J, leaving 20 bases between them. The CDR3 here is CASSLEGMRGFTEAFF. CDR3 sequence (DNA): TGTGCCAGCAGCCTAGAGGGGATGCGGGGATTCACTGAAGCTTTCTTT.

The chain employs TRBV7-2 and TRBJ1-2; possibly TRBD1 for D (5 bases). The CDR3 length is 14 residues. Trimming pared 2 bases from V and 8 bases from J, leaving 15 bases between. Germline loops: CDR1 SGHTA, CDR2 FQGNSA. The CDR3: CASSLSPGNGGYTF. In DNA, the CDR3 is TGTGCCAGCAGCTTATCCCCAGGGAATGGGGGCTACACCTTC.

V usage is TRBV6-5 and J usage is TRBJ2-2; D unclear. Germline assignment: CDR1 MNHEY and CDR2 SVGAGI. This CDR3 has 14 residues. The germline V and J ends were trimmed by 3 bases and 4 bases, with 9 bases remaining between them. The CDR3 DNA is TGTGCCAGCAGTTATAGACGGAGCACCGGGGAGCTGTTTTTT. Protein product: CASSYRRSTGELFF.